A single sample gave rise to the 19 T cell receptor beta chains below, sequenced in a study of shared clonotypes between healthy human individuals. Sequenced by immunoSEQ multiplex PCR; TCRdb stores in-frame clones only, minus some. Of fewer than 850,000 clones in the sample, 90% were seen once. Sequencing input: memory CD8+ T cells from PBMCs. Subset denoted: CD45RO+ cells pooled with CCR7-negative TemRA cells. Receptor source: a man in his late teens or twenties in good health. Some clones in this sample may be carry-over from other donors' samples.

The chain carries TRBV19 and TRBJ1-4; TRBD1 is a possible D gene (5 bases). V lost 5 bases, J lost 7 bases, and 17 bases lay in between. The V gene's germline CDR1 is LNHDA and CDR2 SQIVND (reference sequence). CDR3 length equals 15 residues. The CDR3 bases are TGTGCCAGTAGTCCCCGGGACGCTGCGGGTGAAAAACTGTTTTTT. Its translation is CASSPRDAAGEKLFF.

The V gene is TRBV7-9, the J gene TRBJ1-4; D call uncertain. V lost 0 bases and J lost 11, with 10 bases in between. The CDR3 is 13 residues long. The germline CDR1 and CDR2 sequences are SEHNR and FQNEAQ (reference sequence). The CDR3, as DNA: TGTGCCAGCAGCTTAGCGCTGGGAGGTAAACTGTTTTTT. Residues: CASSLALGGKLFF.

The chain couples TRBV5-1 to TRBJ2-1; D is ambiguous. The CDR3 is 11 amino acids. Germline CDR1 SGHRS, CDR2 YFSETQ. Trimming pared 7 bases from V and 2 bases from J, leaving 4 bases between. The CDR3 sequence: CASQAYNEQFF. The CDR3 bases are TGCGCCAGCCAAGCCTACAATGAGCAGTTCTTC.

V and J are TRBV7-7 and TRBJ2-1, with TRBD2 matching 10 bases. Germline V lookup: CDR1 SSHAT, CDR2 FNYEAQ (reference sequence). The CDR3 has 15 amino acids. V lost 0 bases to trimming and J lost 7 bases; unmatched junction nucleotides: 3. The CDR3 sequence: CASSLAASGSNEQFF. CDR3 DNA: TGTGCCAGCAGCTTAGCGGCTAGCGGGAGTAATGAGCAGTTCTTC.

The chain carries TRBV25-1 and TRBJ2-7, with a weak D call TRBD2 (6 bases). The V gene lost 3 bases and the J gene lost 0 bases, with 12 bases spanning the gap. This CDR3 region has 15 residues. Per germline, CDR1 MGHDK and CDR2 SYGVNS. CDR3 coding DNA: TGTGCCAGCAGTGAGGGACTCCTGAGCTCCTACGAGCAGTACTTC. Its protein is CASSEGLLSSYEQYF.

The rearrangement uses TRBV27 and TRBJ1-5; D might be TRBD1 (5 bases). Trimming pared 3 bases from V and 4 bases from J, leaving 10 bases between. The CDR3 consists of 14 residues. The V gene's germline CDR1 is MNHEY and CDR2 SMNVEV (reference sequence). The CDR3 reads CASSFLGQNQPQHF. CDR3 sequence (DNA): TGTGCCAGCAGTTTTTTGGGGCAGAATCAGCCCCAGCATTTT.

This clone has only one observation. The genes are TRBV28 and TRBJ2-7; D remains unclear. V was pared by 6 bases and J by 2 bases, with 14 bases between. Germline CDR1 and CDR2: MDHEN and SYDVKM. The CDR3 runs to 14 residues. The CDR3 nucleotides read TGTGCCAGCAGCCAGACAATTATCCCCTACGAGCAGTACTTC. It encodes CASSQTIIPYEQYF. The whole variable domain, filled in from reference TRBV28 and TRBJ2-7, reads DVKVTQSSRYLVKRTGEKVFLECVQDMDHENMFWYRQDPGLGLRLIYFSYDVKMKEKGDIPEGYSVSREKKERFSLILESASTNQTSMYLCASSQTIIPYEQYFGPGTRLTVT.

The gene calls are TRBV28 and TRBJ2-1, with D perhaps TRBD1 (6 bases). The CDR3 sequence is 16 residues long. The V gene lost 5 bases and the J gene lost 0 bases, with 14 bases spanning the gap. Per the germline V gene, CDR1 is MDHEN and CDR2 is SYDVKM. Written as DNA, the CDR3 is TGTGCCAGCAGTCAATACAGGGCGAGCTCCTACAATGAGCAGTTCTTC. It is translated as CASSQYRASSYNEQFF. Variable domain in full (rest from reference TRBV28 and TRBJ2-1): DVKVTQSSRYLVKRTGEKVFLECVQDMDHENMFWYRQDPGLGLRLIYFSYDVKMKEKGDIPEGYSVSREKKERFSLILESASTNQTSMYLCASSQYRASSYNEQFFGPGTRLTVL.

The chain is built from TRBV7-9 and TRBJ2-1, with 8 nucleotides matching TRBD2. The CDR3 is 15 residues long. Germline V gives CDR1 SEHNR, CDR2 FQNEAQ (reference sequence). The junction had 5 bases not matched to a gene; V was cut back by 6 bases and J by 1 base. The CDR3 sequence is CASRGTRSSYNEQFF. The CDR3 coding sequence is TGTGCCAGCAGGGGGACTAGGTCGTCCTACAATGAGCAGTTCTTC.

The chain has TRBV7-9 and TRBJ2-1, with 8 bases aligning to TRBD2. In germline, CDR1 is SEHNR, CDR2 FQNEAQ (reference sequence). Germline trimming cut 6 bases from V and 4 bases from J; bases unmatched to any gene: 11. The CDR3 totals 16 residues. This CDR3 is CASRLPLAGVYNEQFF. CDR3 nucleotide sequence: TGTGCCAGCAGATTACCCCTAGCGGGTGTTTACAATGAGCAGTTCTTC.

J is TRBJ1-2 and V is TRBV14; D unresolved. The CDR3 has 16 residues. The germline gives CDR1 SGHDN, CDR2 FVKESK. Trimming stripped 0 bases from V and 8 bases from J, with 19 bases between. CDR3 DNA sequence: TGTGCCAGCAGCCAAGATAAGAAGCCTGTCGGAGGGGGCTACACCTTC. Protein sequence: CASSQDKKPVGGGYTF.

J is TRBJ2-5 and V is TRBV9; the match to TRBD2 covers 8 bases. CDR1 and CDR2 (germline): SGDLS, YYNGEE. This CDR3 has 17 amino acids. V was pared by 0 bases and J by 4 bases, with 11 bases of the junction left unmatched. The CDR3 region is CASSVVGASGSSETQYF. As DNA, the CDR3 is TGTGCCAGCAGCGTAGTCGGGGCGAGCGGGAGTTCAGAGACCCAGTACTTC.

The V and J genes are TRBV2 and TRBJ2-1; 11 nucleotides line up with TRBD2. V lost 2 bases, J lost 4 bases, and 4 bases stayed unmatched. Germline V gene lookup returns CDR1 SNHLY and CDR2 FYNNEI. This CDR3 region has 16 residues. Here the CDR3 DNA reads TGTGCCAGCAGTGAACGCGCTAGCGGGAGGTACAATGAGCAGTTCTTC. This encodes CASSERASGRYNEQFF.

The genes are TRBV10-3 and TRBJ2-7; 14 nucleotides match TRBD2. J gave up 0 bases and V 5 bases, and 9 bases lay outside the gene matches. Germline values: CDR1 ENHRY, CDR2 SYGVKD. This CDR3 has 18 amino acids. Written as DNA, the CDR3 is TGTGCCATCAGTCTGAGACTAGCGGGAGGGCCAAGCTCCTACGAGCAGTACTTC. Amino acid sequence: CAISLRLAGGPSSYEQYF.

Here the CDR3 reads CASFTSHRGPTEAFF. The DNA of the CDR3 is TGTGCCAGCTTTACGTCGCACAGGGGACCCACTGAAGCTTTCTTT. The J gene is TRBJ1-1, the V gene TRBV28; TRBD1 matches 7 bases. CDR1 is MDHEN and CDR2 is SYDVKM in the germline V gene. The CDR3 sequence is 15 residues long. The V gene end was trimmed by 8 bases and the J gene end by 4 bases; junction bases not matched to a gene: 13.

The chain is built from TRBV28 and TRBJ1-3; the D is unclear. V dropped 4 bases and J dropped 0 bases, with 4 bases sitting between them. The length of the CDR3 is 13 residues. Per germline, CDR1 MDHEN and CDR2 SYDVKM. Here the CDR3 reads CASSYYSGNTIYF. CDR3 DNA sequence: TGTGCCAGCAGTTATTACTCTGGAAACACCATATATTTT.

The chain recombines TRBV28 with TRBJ1-5; D perhaps matches TRBD1 (6 bases). Germline V gene lookup returns CDR1 MDHEN and CDR2 SYDVKM. The CDR3 sequence is 18 residues long. Trimming removed 6 bases from V and 1 base from J, with 22 bases in between. This CDR3 reads CASSPEIYRERSNQPQHF. DNA for the CDR3: TGTGCCAGCAGCCCTGAAATATACAGGGAAAGAAGCAATCAGCCCCAGCATTTT.

The chain joins TRBV7-8 to TRBJ2-7; unclear D gene. Between the trimmed V and J ends, which lost 7 bases and 5 bases, there was a span of 12 bases. The CDR3 contains 12 residues. Germline V gene data show CDR1 as SGHVS and CDR2 as FQNEAQ. Here the CDR3 reads CASIPLSDEQYF. The DNA for the CDR3 is TGTGCCAGCATACCTCTTTCCGACGAGCAGTACTTC. Together with reference TRBV7-8 and TRBJ2-7, the CDR3 gives the full variable domain: GAGVSQSPRYKVAKRGQDVALRCDPISGHVSLFWYQQALGQGPEFLTYFQNEAQLDKSGLPSDRFFAERPEGSVSTLKIQRTQQEDSAVYLCASIPLSDEQYFGPGTRLTVT.

The rearrangement links TRBV28 to TRBJ2-1; 12 bases match TRBD1. Germline V gene lookup returns CDR1 MDHEN and CDR2 SYDVKM. V was pared by 5 bases and J by 6 bases, with 11 bases of the junction left unmatched. The CDR3 loop spans 17 amino acids. The CDR3 DNA follows: TGTGCCAGCAGTCCCGGGACAGGGGGCGCGACGGGCAATGAGCAGTTCTTC. Its protein is CASSPGTGGATGNEQFF.